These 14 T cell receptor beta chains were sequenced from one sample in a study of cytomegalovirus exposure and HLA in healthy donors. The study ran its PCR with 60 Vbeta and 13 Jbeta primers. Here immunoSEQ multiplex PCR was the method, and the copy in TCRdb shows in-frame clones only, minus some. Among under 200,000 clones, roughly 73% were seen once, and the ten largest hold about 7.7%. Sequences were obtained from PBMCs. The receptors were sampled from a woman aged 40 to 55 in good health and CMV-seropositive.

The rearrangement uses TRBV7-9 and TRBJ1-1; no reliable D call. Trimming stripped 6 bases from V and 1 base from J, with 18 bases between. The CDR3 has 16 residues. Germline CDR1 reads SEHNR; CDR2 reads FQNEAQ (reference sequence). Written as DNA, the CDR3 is TGTGCCAGCAGTCGTCCCGGGTCCGAGGGGAACACTGAAGCTTTCTTT. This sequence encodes CASSRPGSEGNTEAFF.

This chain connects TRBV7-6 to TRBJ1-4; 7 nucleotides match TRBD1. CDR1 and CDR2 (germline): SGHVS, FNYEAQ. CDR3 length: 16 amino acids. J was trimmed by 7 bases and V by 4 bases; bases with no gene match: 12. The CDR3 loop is CASSSTARQGREKLFF. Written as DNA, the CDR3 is TGTGCCAGCAGCTCCACGGCGCGACAGGGTCGTGAAAAACTGTTTTTT.

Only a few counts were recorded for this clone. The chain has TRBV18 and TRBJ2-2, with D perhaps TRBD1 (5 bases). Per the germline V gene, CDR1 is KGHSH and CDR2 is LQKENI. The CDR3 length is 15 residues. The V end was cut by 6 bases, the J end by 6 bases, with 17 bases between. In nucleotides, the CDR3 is TGTGCCAGCTCTCTCCGGCCAGGGATCCCCGGGGAGCTGTTTTTT. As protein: CASSLRPGIPGELFF.

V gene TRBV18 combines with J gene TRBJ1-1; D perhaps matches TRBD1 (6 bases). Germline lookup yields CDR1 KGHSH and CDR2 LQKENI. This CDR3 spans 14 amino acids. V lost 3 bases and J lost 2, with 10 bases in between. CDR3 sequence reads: CASSPGQRNTEAFF. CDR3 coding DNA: TGTGCCAGCTCACCTGGACAGAGAAACACTGAAGCTTTCTTT.

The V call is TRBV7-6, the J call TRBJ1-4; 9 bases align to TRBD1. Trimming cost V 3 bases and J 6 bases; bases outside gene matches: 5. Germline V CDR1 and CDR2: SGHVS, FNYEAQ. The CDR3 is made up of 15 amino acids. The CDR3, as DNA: TGTGCCAGCAGCTTGGGACAGGGAGGGGATGAAAAACTGTTTTTT. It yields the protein CASSLGQGGDEKLFF.

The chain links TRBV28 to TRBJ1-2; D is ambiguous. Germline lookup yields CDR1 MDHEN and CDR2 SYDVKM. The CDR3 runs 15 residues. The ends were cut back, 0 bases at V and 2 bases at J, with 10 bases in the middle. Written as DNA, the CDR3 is TGTGCCAGCAGTTTATGGGGAGGGCGGAACTATGGCTACACCTTC. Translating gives CASSLWGGRNYGYTF.

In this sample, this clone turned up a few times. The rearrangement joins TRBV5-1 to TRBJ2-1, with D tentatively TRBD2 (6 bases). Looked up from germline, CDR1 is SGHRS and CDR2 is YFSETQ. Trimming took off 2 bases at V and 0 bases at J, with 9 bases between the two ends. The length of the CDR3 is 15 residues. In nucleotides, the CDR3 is TGCGCCAGCAGCTTCAGTAGCGGCTCCTACAATGAGCAGTTCTTC. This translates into CASSFSSGSYNEQFF.

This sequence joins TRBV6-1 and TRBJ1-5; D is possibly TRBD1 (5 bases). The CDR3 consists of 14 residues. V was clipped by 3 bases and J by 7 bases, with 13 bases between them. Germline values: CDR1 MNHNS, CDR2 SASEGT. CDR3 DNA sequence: TGTGCCAGCAGTGATGGGCAGGGAGGACAGCCCCAGCATTTT. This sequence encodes CASSDGQGGQPQHF.

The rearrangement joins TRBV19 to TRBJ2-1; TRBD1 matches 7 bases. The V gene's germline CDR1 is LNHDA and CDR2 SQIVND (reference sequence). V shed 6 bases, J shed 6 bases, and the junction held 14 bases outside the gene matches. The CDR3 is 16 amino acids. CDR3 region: CASRPWGQQNSNEQFF. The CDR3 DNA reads TGTGCCAGTAGGCCCTGGGGACAGCAGAACTCCAATGAGCAGTTCTTC. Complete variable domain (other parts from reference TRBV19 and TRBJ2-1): DGGITQSPKYLFRKEGQNVTLSCEQNLNHDAMYWYRQDPGQGLRLIYYSQIVNDFQKGDIAEGYSVSREKKESFPLTVTSAQKNPTAFYLCASRPWGQQNSNEQFFGPGTRLTVL.

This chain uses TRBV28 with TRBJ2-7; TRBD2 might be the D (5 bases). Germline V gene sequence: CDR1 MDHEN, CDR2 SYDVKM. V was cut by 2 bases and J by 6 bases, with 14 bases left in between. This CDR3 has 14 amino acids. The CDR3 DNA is TGTGCCAGCAGTTTAGGAGGCGTACCCCCCGAGCAGTACTTC. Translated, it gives CASSLGGVPPEQYF.

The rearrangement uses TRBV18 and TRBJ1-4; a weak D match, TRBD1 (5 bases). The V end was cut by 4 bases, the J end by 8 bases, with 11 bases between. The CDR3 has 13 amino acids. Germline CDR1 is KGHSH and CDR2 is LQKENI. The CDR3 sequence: CASSQGFGEKLFF. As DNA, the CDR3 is TGTGCCAGCTCACAGGGGTTTGGCGAAAAACTGTTTTTT.

CDR3 nucleotides: TGTGCCAGCAGTTTCAGCAGGGATGGTGCCAAAAACATTCAGTACTTC. The encoded protein is CASSFSRDGAKNIQYF. The V gene is TRBV28, the J gene TRBJ2-4; maybe TRBD1 (5 bases). CDR1 MDHEN and CDR2 SYDVKM come from the germline V gene. V was cut by 3 bases and J by 1 base, with 13 bases left in between. This CDR3 contains 16 residues.

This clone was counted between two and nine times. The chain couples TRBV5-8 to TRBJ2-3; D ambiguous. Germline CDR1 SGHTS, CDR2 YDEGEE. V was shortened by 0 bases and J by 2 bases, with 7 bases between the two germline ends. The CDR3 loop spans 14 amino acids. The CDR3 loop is CASSLDPDTDTQYF. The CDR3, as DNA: TGTGCCAGCAGCTTGGATCCAGACACAGATACGCAGTATTTT.

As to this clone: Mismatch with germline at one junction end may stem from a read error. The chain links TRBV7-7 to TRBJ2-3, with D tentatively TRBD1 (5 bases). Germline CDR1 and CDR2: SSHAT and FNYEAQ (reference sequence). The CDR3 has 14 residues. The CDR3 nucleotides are TGTGCTAGCAGCTTAGGGGCCCGCACAGATACGCAGTATTTT. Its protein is CASSLGARTDTQYF.